This is a list of T cell receptor beta chains from one sample in a study of blood T cells in healthy people across ages. TCRdb used MiXCR to reprocess the 5' RACE reads, holding one entry per CDR3 protein. The table has about 600,000 distinct CDR3 sequences, 40% to 50% seen once. The sample comprised blood. The receptors were sampled from an elderly man in good health. Both conserved end residues are part of each CDR3. The D gene is left open where the match is weak. For some rows the clone size is stated as once, few or many, or as a class when expanded; others skip it.

size,J,D,V,CDR3,DNA
many,TRBJ2-2,.,TRBV6-6,CASSLDSAGNTGELFF,TGTGCCAGCAGTCTGGACTCGGCAGGGAACACCGGGGAGCTGTTTTTT
.,TRBJ2-1,.,TRBV6-5,CASSYSRAAVNEQFF,TGTGCCAGCAGTTACTCGAGGGCAGCCGTCAATGAGCAGTTCTTC
.,TRBJ2-1,.,TRBV28,CASRRADEQFF,TGTGCCAGCAGGAGAGCTGATGAGCAGTTCTTC
.,TRBJ1-1,.,TRBV7-3,CASSPALGDTEAFF,TGTGCCAGCAGCCCAGCTTTGGGAGACACTGAAGCTTTCTTT
.,TRBJ2-3,.,TRBV20-1,CSARKGSLTDTQYF,TGCAGTGCTAGGAAAGGTAGCCTCACAGATACGCAGTATTTT
.,TRBJ2-5,TRBD2,TRBV25-1,CASSGPSGGINSNEQYF,TGTGCCAGCAGTGGTCCTAGCGGGGGTATCAACAGCAATGAGCAGTACTTC
.,TRBJ2-1,.,TRBV7-2,CASSLLGGKRFF,TGTGCCAGCAGCCTATTAGGGGGAAAGCGGTTCTTC
.,TRBJ2-3,.,TRBV10-3,CATKEDTQYF,TGTGCCACTAAGGAGGATACGCAGTATTTT
few,TRBJ2-3,.,TRBV9,CASSAKGDYTDTQYF,TGTGCCAGCAGCGCAAAGGGGGACTACACAGATACGCAGTATTTT
many,TRBJ1-5,.,TRBV6-6,CASSYGGGSQPQHF,TGTGCCAGCAGTTACGGGGGGGGCAGTCAGCCCCAGCATTTT
.,TRBJ2-1,.,TRBV19,CASSIGGTTYNEQFF,TGTGCCAGTAGTATTGGCGGGACCACCTACAATGAGCAGTTCTTC
.,TRBJ2-2,.,TRBV4-3,CASSRIRGNTGELFF,TGCGCCAGCAGCCGGATAAGAGGCAACACCGGGGAGCTGTTTTTT
many,TRBJ1-2,TRBD1,TRBV6-6,CASSYGGTGRGGYTF,TGTGCCAGCAGTTACGGCGGGACAGGGAGAGGTGGCTACACCTTC
.,TRBJ2-5,.,TRBV6-2/TRBV6-3,CASSRPSRGHETQYF,TGTGCCAGCAGCCGACCTAGTCGGGGACACGAGACCCAGTACTTC
.,TRBJ2-7,.,TRBV24-1,CATSDAMTYEQYF,TGTGCCACCAGTGATGCGATGACCTACGAGCAGTACTTC
many,TRBJ2-3,.,TRBV28,CASSLGGPSTDTQYF,TGTGCCAGCAGTTTAGGCGGGCCTAGCACAGATACGCAGTATTTT
.,TRBJ1-1,.,TRBV20-1,CSARVGGVQQRNTEAFF,TGCAGTGCTAGAGTAGGGGGTGTACAACAAAGAAACACTGAAGCTTTCTTT
.,TRBJ1-3,.,TRBV4-3,CASSQDLDMRNTIYF,TGCGCCAGCAGCCAAGATCTAGATATGCGAAACACCATATATTTT
few,TRBJ1-1,.,TRBV5-1,CASSFSTGGQPTEAFF,TGCGCCAGCAGCTTCTCAACCGGGGGGCAGCCCACTGAAGCTTTCTTT
.,TRBJ2-7,.,TRBV20-1,CSARERGLISYEQYF,TGCAGTGCTAGAGAGCGGGGCTTGATCTCCTACGAGCAGTACTTC
.,TRBJ2-1,TRBD2,TRBV20-1,CSAPSGVSPYNEQFF,TGCAGTGCTCCTAGCGGGGTGTCCCCCTACAATGAGCAGTTCTTC
.,TRBJ2-3,.,TRBV5-1,CASSFSDSTDTQYF,TGCGCCAGCAGCTTCTCCGACTCCACAGATACGCAGTATTTT
few,TRBJ2-1,.,TRBV5-1,CASSFGQEYNEQFF,TGCGCCAGCAGCTTCGGCCAGGAGTACAATGAGCAGTTCTTC
.,TRBJ2-1,.,TRBV5-1,CASSAFRGTDSYNEQFF,TGCGCCAGCAGCGCATTTAGGGGGACTGACTCCTACAATGAGCAGTTCTTC
.,TRBJ2-3,.,TRBV18,CASSPTDTASTDTQYF,TGTGCCAGCTCACCGACAGACACCGCTAGCACAGATACGCAGTATTTT
few,TRBJ2-7,TRBD1,TRBV20-1,CSATPGTADEQYF,TGCAGTGCAACGCCAGGGACAGCCGACGAGCAGTACTTC
.,TRBJ2-5,TRBD1,TRBV6-6,CASSDRDRQGTRYF,TGTGCCAGCAGTGACCGGGACAGACAAGGGACCCGGTACTTC
.,TRBJ2-7,TRBD1,TRBV4-3,CASSQDSPGTVSYEQYF,TGCGCCAGCAGCCAAGATAGTCCTGGGACAGTCTCCTACGAGCAGTACTTC
.,TRBJ2-3,.,TRBV12-3/TRBV12-4,CANSLGGTGLTDTQYF,TGTGCCAACAGCCTGGGAGGGACAGGCCTCACAGATACGCAGTATTTT
few,TRBJ2-7,.,TRBV7-2,CASSPALTNYEQYF,TGTGCCAGCAGCCCAGCCCTCACTAACTACGAGCAGTACTTC
.,TRBJ1-1,.,TRBV5-1,CASSFPGAPEAFF,TGCGCCAGCAGCTTTCCCGGGGCCCCTGAAGCTTTCTTT
.,TRBJ1-4,.,TRBV20-1,CSARDAGGANEKLFF,TGCAGTGCTAGAGATGCCGGGGGGGCTAATGAAAAACTGTTTTTT
.,TRBJ2-5,TRBD1,TRBV20-1,CSAGLTGNRETQYF,TGCAGTGCTGGATTGACAGGGAATCGTGAGACCCAGTACTTC
.,TRBJ1-5,.,TRBV29-1,CSVGQSDQPQHF,TGCAGCGTTGGACAATCAGATCAGCCCCAGCATTTT
.,TRBJ2-1,TRBD2,TRBV20-1,CSATRTSGRGNEQFF,TGCAGTGCTACGAGGACTAGCGGGAGGGGGAATGAGCAGTTCTTC
few,TRBJ2-1,TRBD1,TRBV9,CASSTRTGDYNEQFF,TGTGCCAGCAGCACCCGGACAGGGGACTACAATGAGCAGTTCTTC
.,TRBJ2-3,.,TRBV7-6,CASSPAAIDTQYF,TGTGCCAGCAGCCCAGCGGCCATAGATACGCAGTATTTT
few,TRBJ2-3,TRBD2,TRBV20-1,CSASAREGTDTQYF,TGCAGTGCGAGTGCGCGGGAGGGCACAGATACGCAGTATTTT
.,TRBJ1-2,.,TRBV5-5,CASSLSSDLSGYTF,TGTGCCAGCAGCTTGTCCAGCGACTTATCGGGCTACACCTTC
few,TRBJ2-7,.,TRBV3-1,CASSPGGQSHEQYF,TGTGCCAGCAGCCCGGGGGGACAGTCCCACGAGCAGTACTTC
.,TRBJ1-5,TRBD1,TRBV20-1,CSVDRGRVQPQHF,TGCAGCGTTGACAGGGGGCGCGTTCAGCCTCAGCATTTT
.,TRBJ1-5,TRBD1,TRBV29-1,CSVGFGDRVSNQPQHF,TGCAGCGTTGGATTCGGGGACAGGGTTAGCAATCAGCCCCAGCATTTT